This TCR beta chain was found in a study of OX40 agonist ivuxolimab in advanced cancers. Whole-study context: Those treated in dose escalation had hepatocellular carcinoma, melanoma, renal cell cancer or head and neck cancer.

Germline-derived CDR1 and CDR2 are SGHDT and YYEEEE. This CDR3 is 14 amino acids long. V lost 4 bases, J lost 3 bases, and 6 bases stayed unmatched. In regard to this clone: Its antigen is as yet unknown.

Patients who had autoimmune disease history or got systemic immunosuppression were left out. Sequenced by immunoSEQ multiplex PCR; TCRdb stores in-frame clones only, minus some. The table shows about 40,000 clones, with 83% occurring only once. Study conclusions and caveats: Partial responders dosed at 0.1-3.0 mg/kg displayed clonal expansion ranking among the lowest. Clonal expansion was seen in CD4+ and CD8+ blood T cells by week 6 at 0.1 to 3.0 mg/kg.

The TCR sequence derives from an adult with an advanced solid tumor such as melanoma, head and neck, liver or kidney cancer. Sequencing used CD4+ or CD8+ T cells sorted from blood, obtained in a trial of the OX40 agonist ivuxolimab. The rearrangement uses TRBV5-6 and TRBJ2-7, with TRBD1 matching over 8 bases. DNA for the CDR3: TGTGCCAGCAGCGTGACCGACAGGGGCTACGAGCAGTACTTC. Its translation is CASSVTDRGYEQYF.